This T cell receptor (beta chain) was documented in a study of blood T cell repertoires in COVID-19 (dated by TCRdb to the early 2020s). With respect to the entire study: Samples covering the acute and convalescent phases of COVID-19 were provided by collaborators in the United States, Italy and Spain. The repertoires were made available in a free public database intended to serve as a resource for research on the immune response to SARS-CoV-2. Where available, HLA class I and class II types were taken from metadata supplied by the sample provider and were not determined by assay-based typing. The material from the prospective study consisted of cDNA or gDNA derived from T cells, B-cell-depleted T cells, or PBMCs. Samples came from the ongoing ImmuneRACE study (first 160 participants) plus 1,254 subjects from 6 global collaborators. Nearly every sample came with metadata listing a de-identified subject ID, COVID-19 status, age in years and sex. The dataset comprised deeply sampled blood TCRbeta repertoires from subjects exposed to, actively infected with, or recovered from COVID-19.

The CDR3 holds 15 amino acids from the cysteine to the phenylalanine. Only CDR3 DNA remains: 45 bases, in frame from the first base. The germline V gene (reference sequence) specifies MNHEY as CDR1 and SMNVEV as CDR2. V is trimmed back by 6 bases and J by 1 base, and the junction contains 3 bases that no gene match accounts for. TCRbeta CDR3 regions were amplified from genomic DNA by means of the immunoSEQ Assay, a bias-controlled multiplex PCR. As for how the authors treated the data: The number of nucleated cells in each sample was estimated from the amplification of reference gene primers within the assay. To quantify the absolute abundance of each unique TCRbeta CDR3 rearrangement, sequence reads were collapsed and filtered. Productive Simpson clonality was computed per sample as the square root of Simpson's diversity index over productive rearrangements. TCRdb's version of the immuneACCESS table is confined to in-frame rearrangements and falls short of the full clone set. An unresolved V gene accounts for under half of the shortfall where checked; the remainder is of unknown origin. D and trimming were read from the DNA, whereas the V and J calls and clone size are those reported in that table. This sample gives about 250,000 clones in total; 85% to 90% of them show up just once. Of the sample, 1.5% to 2% falls within the top ten clones.

In regard to this clone: No cognate antigen has been identified for it. No base qualities exist here, and no much larger clone lies one base off it.

Results and caveats for the whole study, not just this receptor: The quantity of clinical and demographic metadata differed by source and by participant and was supplied without curation.

Participants in the prospective study were aged about 18 to 89 years, lived in 20 to 25 United States geographic areas, and enrolled through a virtual design. To assign participants to cohorts, the prospective study relied on clinical history that participants themselves reported in a screening survey and a study questionnaire. ImmuneRACE Cohort 3 recovered participants were defined by two consecutive negative NP/OP PCR tests, healthcare professional clearance, or symptom resolution. Mobile phlebotomists in the prospective study collected whole blood, serum and a nasopharyngeal or oropharyngeal swab from every participant. Participants in the prospective study had the option to provide additional blood draws and questionnaires over an approximately 2-month period. Prospective study blood samples were shipped either frozen or at room temperature before DNA extraction.

Sequenced sample: PBMCs or T cells enriched from blood (not recorded which). The sequence is built from TRBV27 and TRBJ1-2; 12 nucleotides in the junction match TRBD1. This receptor was obtained from a woman aged 50 to 60 who had recovered from COVID-19. CDR3 protein: CASRGQGANNYGYTF. The bases read TGTGCCAGCAGGGGACAGGGGGCTAATAACTATGGCTACACCTTC.